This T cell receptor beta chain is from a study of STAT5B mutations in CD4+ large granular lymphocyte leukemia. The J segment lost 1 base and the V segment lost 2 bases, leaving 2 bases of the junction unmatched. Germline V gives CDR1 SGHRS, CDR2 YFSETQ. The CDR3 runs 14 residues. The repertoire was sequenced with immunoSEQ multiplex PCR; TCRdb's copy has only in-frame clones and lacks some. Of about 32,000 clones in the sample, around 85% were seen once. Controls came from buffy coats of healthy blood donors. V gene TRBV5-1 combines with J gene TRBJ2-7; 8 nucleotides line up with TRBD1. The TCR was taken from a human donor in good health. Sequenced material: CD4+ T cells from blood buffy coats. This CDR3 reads CASSFQGASYEQYF. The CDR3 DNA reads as TGCGCCAGCAGCTTCCAGGGGGCATCCTACGAGCAGTACTTC.